These 6 T cell receptor beta chains originate from one sample sequenced in a study of shared clonotypes between healthy human individuals. Only in-frame clones appear in the TCRdb table, and some are missing; sequencing was by immunoSEQ multiplex PCR. The sample has under 1,100,000 clones, under 80% seen once; the top ten hold approximately 1.5%. The sequenced sample consisted of memory CD4+ T cells sorted from blood. Regarding subset: CD45RA-negative fraction. The receptors were gathered from a man younger than 35 in good health.

This clone came up a few times. The V gene is TRBV30, the J gene TRBJ2-2; D is perhaps TRBD1 (6 bases). The CDR3 extends over 13 amino acids. Germline V gene sequence: CDR1 GTSNPN, CDR2 SVGIG (reference sequence). V lost 3 bases and J 8 bases, leaving 13 bases between the germline ends. CDR3 region: CAWSLRGSGELFF. As DNA, the CDR3 is TGTGCCTGGAGCCTCAGGGGATCTGGGGAGCTGTTTTTT.

This chain uses TRBV18 with TRBJ2-6; maybe TRBD1 (5 bases). Between the trimmed V and J ends, which lost 4 bases and 0 bases, there was a span of 16 bases. CDR3 size: 18 residues. Germline CDR1 and CDR2: KGHSH and LQKENI. The CDR3 DNA reads as TGTGCCAGCTCACTCCGACAGCCCCCTCACTCTGGGGCCAACGTCCTGACTTTC. It encodes CASSLRQPPHSGANVLTF.

The genes are TRBV10-3 and TRBJ1-2, with 9 bases identical to TRBD1. V was pared by 10 bases and J by 2 bases, with 5 bases of the junction left unmatched. The CDR3 consists of 13 residues. Germline loops: CDR1 ENHRY, CDR2 SYGVKD. Written as DNA, the CDR3 is TGTGCCACCACAGGGGGCGTAAACTATGGCTACACCTTC. Residues: CATTGGVNYGYTF.

The genes are TRBV5-1 and TRBJ1-4; TRBD1 aligns across 7 bases. This CDR3 contains 15 residues. Germline V lookup: CDR1 SGHRS, CDR2 YFSETQ. The V segment lost 4 bases and the J segment 5 bases; nucleotides outside the gene matches: 8. CDR3 coding DNA: TGCGCCAGCAGCCGAAATACAGGGGAAAATGAAAAACTGTTTTTT. It yields the protein CASSRNTGENEKLFF.

The chain couples TRBV10-3 to TRBJ2-5, with a weak D call TRBD1 (5 bases). The germline V and J ends were trimmed by 5 bases and 2 bases, with 12 bases remaining between them. From germline, CDR1 is ENHRY and CDR2 SYGVKD. This CDR3 has 14 residues. The CDR3 loop is CAISRQLGQETQYF. In nucleotides, the CDR3 is TGTGCCATCAGTCGACAGTTAGGGCAAGAGACCCAGTACTTC.

This clone was detected only a few times. The chain employs TRBV6-1 and TRBJ1-2; weak D call: TRBD1 (6 bases). The germline gives CDR1 MNHNS, CDR2 SASEGT. This CDR3 is 12 amino acids long. Trimming shortened V by 11 bases and J by 8 bases, and 18 bases separated the two germline ends. The CDR3 sequence: CAAGGQPRGYTF. The CDR3 DNA sequence: TGTGCCGCAGGAGGACAGCCAAGGGGCTACACCTTC.